One and the same sample provided the 31 T cell receptor beta chains below, sequenced in a study of cytomegalovirus exposure and HLA in healthy donors. A multiplex PCR was run with 60 Vbeta primers and 13 Jbeta primers. TCRdb's table, derived via immunoSEQ multiplex PCR, lists solely in-frame clones and lacks some. Of over 130,000 clones detected, around 78% appear once; the ten largest clones hold 6.2%. The sequenced sample consisted of PBMCs. These TCRs come from a middle-aged woman in good health and CMV-seropositive.

The chain has TRBV7-2 and TRBJ2-1; 7 positions match TRBD2. The CDR3 is made up of 16 amino acids. The germline V gene has CDR1 SGHTA and CDR2 FQGNSA. Germline trimming cut 1 base from V and 4 bases from J; bases unmatched to any gene: 7. As DNA, the CDR3 is TGTGCCAGCAGCTTAGTTGCGGGAGTAAGTTACAATGAGCAGTTCTTC. Translated, it gives CASSLVAGVSYNEQFF.

The chain has TRBV5-1 and TRBJ2-3; D remains ambiguous. Per germline, CDR1 SGHRS and CDR2 YFSETQ. The CDR3 spans 16 residues. Trimming removed 4 bases from V and 1 base from J, with 16 bases in between. CDR3 coding DNA: TGCGCCAGCAGCCAAGACTCCCGAGGCGGCACAGATACGCAGTATTTT. Its translation is CASSQDSRGGTDTQYF.

This rearrangement joins TRBV11-3 to TRBJ2-2; unclear D gene. Germline CDR1 and CDR2: SGHNT and YENEEA. The CDR3 is 13 amino acids. V lost 0 bases to trimming and J lost 7 bases, with 6 bases between them. CDR3 sequence reads: CASSLDVSGELFF. CDR3 DNA: TGTGCCAGCAGCTTAGATGTGAGCGGGGAGCTGTTTTTT. Based on the CDR3 plus reference TRBV11-3 and TRBJ2-2, the full variable domain is EAGVVQSPRYKIIEKKQPVAFWCNPISGHNTLYWYLQNLGQGPELLIRYENEEAVDDSQLPKDRFSAERLKGVDSTLKIQPAELGDSAVYLCASSLDVSGELFFGEGSRLTVL.

This clone was observed a handful of times. The chain uses TRBV15 and TRBJ2-1, with 7 positions matching TRBD2. Germline V gene sequence: CDR1 LNHNV, CDR2 YYDKDF (reference sequence). Unmatched junction bases numbered 9, after V lost 1 base and J lost 3 bases. CDR3 length equals 17 residues. In DNA, the CDR3 is TGTGCCACCAGCAGAGGCCTAGTCGGCGGGAGCTACAATGAGCAGTTCTTC. Translating it yields CATSRGLVGGSYNEQFF.

This clone occurred a few times. This chain uses TRBV6-1 with TRBJ1-5; D uncertain. V was trimmed by 5 bases and J by 0 bases, leaving 11 bases between them. From germline, CDR1 is MNHNS and CDR2 SASEGT. The CDR3 length is 15 residues. The CDR3 is CASSRREYSNQPQHF. As DNA, the CDR3 is TGTGCCAGCAGTCGGAGGGAGTATAGCAATCAGCCCCAGCATTTT.

The chain recombines TRBV4-1 with TRBJ1-1, with a possible D match to TRBD1 (5 bases). CDR1 and CDR2 from the germline V gene are MGHRA and YSYEKL. Trimming removed 0 bases at V and 0 bases at J, with 11 bases between. The CDR3 runs to 16 residues. The chain's CDR3 is CASSQDGGNMNTEAFF. The CDR3 nucleotides read TGCGCCAGCAGCCAAGATGGGGGGAATATGAACACTGAAGCTTTCTTT.

The table lists this clone with a count of one. Here the CDR3 DNA reads TGTGCCAGCAGTCGACTAGCGGGCGAGCAGTACTTC. Amino acids: CASSRLAGEQYF. The chain combines TRBV27 with TRBJ2-7, with 10 bases fitting TRBD2. The CDR3 is made up of 12 amino acids. The junction had 1 base not matched to a gene; V was cut back by 5 bases and J by 6 bases. Germline lookup yields CDR1 MNHEY and CDR2 SMNVEV (reference sequence).

As DNA, the CDR3 is TGTGCCTGGAGTGTAACGGGGGCTGGGGCCAACGTCCTGACTTTC. As protein: CAWSVTGAGANVLTF. The genes are TRBV30 and TRBJ2-6, with D possibly matching TRBD2 (6 bases). The CDR3 extends over 15 amino acids. Germline V gene data show CDR1 as GTSNPN and CDR2 as SVGIG (reference sequence). V was clipped by 0 bases and J by 2 bases, with 8 bases between them.

CDR3 residues: CASSRNMNTEAFF. The CDR3 DNA follows: TGTGCCAGCAGCCGTAATATGAACACTGAAGCTTTCTTT. The chain is built from TRBV7-2 and TRBJ1-1; D is unclear. The CDR3 totals 13 residues. Germline CDR1 is SGHTA and CDR2 is FQGNSA. Trimming removed 5 bases at V and 0 bases at J, with 7 bases between.

The chain is built from TRBV4-1 and TRBJ2-1; D remains unclear. Germline V lookup: CDR1 MGHRA, CDR2 YSYEKL. The CDR3 has 13 amino acids. Trimming stripped 1 base from V and 5 bases from J, with 6 bases between. The CDR3 loop is CASSQGRNNEQFF. The DNA of the CDR3 is TGCGCCAGCAGCCAAGGGAGAAACAATGAGCAGTTCTTC.

The chain links TRBV5-6 to TRBJ2-4, with TRBD1 as a possible D gene (6 bases). Germline-derived CDR1 and CDR2 are SGHDT and YYEEEE. V gave up 6 bases and J gave up 9 bases, with 16 bases separating them. CDR3 length: 13 amino acids. CDR3 sequence (DNA): TGTGCCAGCACCCCCCAGGGGAACGGCATTCAGTACTTC. It is translated as CASTPQGNGIQYF. The whole variable domain, remainder taken from reference TRBV5-6 and TRBJ2-4, is DAGVTQSPTHLIKTRGQQVTLRCSPKSGHDTVSWYQQALGQGPQFIFQYYEEEERQRGNFPDRFSGHQFPNYSSELNVNALLLGDSALYLCASTPQGNGIQYFGAGTRLSVL.

The gene calls are TRBV19 and TRBJ2-7, with TRBD1 matching 7 bases. The CDR3 sequence is 15 residues long. After removal of 4 bases from V and 1 base from J, the junction contained 7 bases not matched to a gene. In germline, CDR1 is LNHDA, CDR2 SQIVND (reference sequence). The CDR3, as DNA: TGTGCCAGTAGTACGGGACAGTTGGTGTCCTACGAGCAGTACTTC. Translated: CASSTGQLVSYEQYF.

The CDR3 reads CASRSGGILSTGELFF. Written as DNA, the CDR3 is TGCGCCAGCAGGTCGGGCGGGATATTGAGCACCGGGGAGCTGTTTTTT. This chain connects TRBV5-1 to TRBJ2-2; the D gene is possibly TRBD2 (6 bases). Germline values: CDR1 SGHRS, CDR2 YFSETQ. The ends were cut back, 5 bases at V and 4 bases at J, with 18 bases in the middle. The CDR3 consists of 16 residues.

The table lists this clone with many counts. The CDR3 is CASMGLGLVNEQFF. CDR3 coding DNA: TGTGCCAGTATGGGACTAGGGTTAGTTAATGAGCAGTTCTTC. The chain combines TRBV19 with TRBJ2-1; 8 bases are shared with TRBD2. With V trimmed by 7 bases and J by 7 bases, 9 bases remained unmatched. The CDR3 spans 14 residues. Germline-derived CDR1 and CDR2 are LNHDA and SQIVND (reference sequence).

The chain employs TRBV7-9 and TRBJ1-3; D call uncertain. The V and J ends lost 4 bases and 0 bases respectively, with 13 bases between them. This CDR3 contains 16 residues. Germline values: CDR1 SEHNR, CDR2 FQNEAQ (reference sequence). The CDR3 DNA reads as TGTGCCAGCAGCTACCTCTCAGCGAGCTCTGGAAACACCATATATTTT. Translating it yields CASSYLSASSGNTIYF.

The chain links TRBV5-1 to TRBJ2-5; D call uncertain. Germline values: CDR1 SGHRS, CDR2 YFSETQ. The CDR3 loop spans 13 amino acids. V gave up 0 bases and J gave up 5 bases, with 8 bases separating them. The CDR3 coding sequence is TGCGCCAGCAGCTTGGGGCTGGGCGAGACCCAGTACTTC. Encoded protein: CASSLGLGETQYF.

This sequence joins TRBV11-3 and TRBJ2-7, with D maybe TRBD2 (5 bases). Germline V gene data show CDR1 as SGHNT and CDR2 as YENEEA. Trimming pared 1 base from V and 2 bases from J, leaving 15 bases between. The CDR3 runs 16 residues. This chain's CDR3 is CASSLGGGGSPYEQYF. The CDR3 coding sequence is TGTGCCAGCAGCTTAGGAGGAGGTGGGAGTCCCTACGAGCAGTACTTC. Filled out from reference TRBV11-3 and TRBJ2-7, the complete variable domain reads EAGVVQSPRYKIIEKKQPVAFWCNPISGHNTLYWYLQNLGQGPELLIRYENEEAVDDSQLPKDRFSAERLKGVDSTLKIQPAELGDSAVYLCASSLGGGGSPYEQYFGPGTRLTVT.

This sequence joins TRBV7-8 and TRBJ2-6; D ambiguous. CDR1 is SGHVS, CDR2 FQNEAQ, per germline. The CDR3 is 16 residues long. Trimming took 5 bases from V and 0 from J, leaving 11 bases between them. The CDR3 DNA is TGTGCCAGCAGCCAGACTGGATACTCTGGGGCCAACGTCCTGACTTTC. This sequence encodes CASSQTGYSGANVLTF.

The rearrangement joins TRBV18 to TRBJ1-3; no reliable D call. Trimming stripped 2 bases from V and 5 bases from J, with 10 bases between. This CDR3 contains 14 residues. Germline V gene sequence: CDR1 KGHSH, CDR2 LQKENI. The CDR3 sequence is CASSPSVERNTIYF. Written as DNA, the CDR3 is TGTGCCAGCTCACCAAGCGTGGAGAGAAACACCATATATTTT.

The genes are TRBV2 and TRBJ1-6; D is possibly TRBD1 (6 bases). The CDR3 is 16 residues long. The germline gives CDR1 SNHLY, CDR2 FYNNEI. The V gene lost 5 bases and the J gene lost 9 bases, with 20 bases spanning the gap. The chain's CDR3 is CASSREGGVAGSPLHF. CDR3 in DNA: TGTGCCAGCAGTAGGGAGGGGGGGGTAGCTGGTTCACCCCTCCACTTT.

This clone came up a few times. One junction end does not reproduce the germline sequence, and a read error may be involved. This chain connects TRBV7-8 to TRBJ2-7, with TRBD2 identical over 10 bases. CDR1 is SGHVS and CDR2 is FQNEAQ in the germline V gene. This CDR3 comprises 13 residues. The CDR3 loop reads CASSLLGLAVFSF. CDR3 bases: TGTGCCAGCAGCTTACTCGGACTAGCGGTCTTTAGCTTC.

The chain carries TRBV7-6 and TRBJ2-1, with 7 positions matching TRBD2. V lost 5 bases and J lost 6; bases outside the gene matches: 16. CDR1 SGHVS and CDR2 FNYEAQ come from the germline V gene. The CDR3 runs 17 residues. The CDR3 DNA follows: TGTGCCAGCAGCACCTCTAGCGGCTTTTCAACCCGCAATGAGCAGTTCTTC. This encodes CASSTSSGFSTRNEQFF.

The rearrangement links TRBV6-1 to TRBJ2-1; D not certain. V shed 1 base and J shed 10 bases, with 14 bases lying between them. The CDR3 runs to 14 residues. CDR1 and CDR2 (germline): MNHNS, SASEGT. CDR3: CASSEGVRSSEQFF. The CDR3 coding sequence is TGTGCCAGCAGTGAAGGTGTTCGGTCGTCGGAGCAGTTCTTC.

The V and J genes are TRBV5-1 and TRBJ1-1; D remains unclear. This CDR3 contains 15 residues. V was shortened by 1 base and J by 6 bases, with 16 bases between the two germline ends. CDR1 is SGHRS and CDR2 is YFSETQ in the germline V gene. The CDR3 sequence: CASSLPGEGRSEAFF. In DNA form, the CDR3 reads TGCGCCAGCAGCTTGCCTGGCGAGGGTCGGTCTGAAGCTTTCTTT.

The chain joins TRBV12-5 to TRBJ2-4; TRBD2 aligns across 8 bases. This CDR3 contains 20 residues. J was trimmed by 3 bases and V by 3 bases; bases with no gene match: 19. Germline CDR1 is LGHNT and CDR2 is FRNRAP. In nucleotides, the CDR3 is TGTGCTAGTGGTTTAGGGGAGGAGCTGGGGACTAGGACCCTCAAAAACATTCAGTACTTC. It is translated as CASGLGEELGTRTLKNIQYF. Supplemented by reference TRBV12-5 and TRBJ2-4, the full variable domain reads DARVTQTPRHKVTEMGQEVTMRCQPILGHNTVFWYRQTMMQGLELLAYFRNRAPLDDSGMPKDRFSAEMPDATLATLKIQPSEPRDSAVYFCASGLGEELGTRTLKNIQYFGAGTRLSVL.

V gene TRBV5-1 combines with J gene TRBJ1-2; D ambiguous. CDR3 length equals 13 residues. V dropped 4 bases and J dropped 2 bases, with 9 bases sitting between them. Per the germline V gene, CDR1 is SGHRS and CDR2 is YFSETQ. The CDR3 reads CASSAGINYGYTF. DNA of the CDR3: TGCGCCAGCAGCGCCGGGATAAACTATGGCTACACCTTC.

The count of this clone is one. The rearrangement joins TRBV7-9 to TRBJ2-7; D remains ambiguous. CDR3 length: 14 amino acids. Deletions cut 6 bases from V and 0 bases from J, with 12 bases between. Germline CDR1 SEHNR, CDR2 FQNEAQ (reference sequence). CDR3: CASSSRRSSYEQYF. CDR3 bases: TGTGCCAGCAGTTCCCGACGGAGCTCCTACGAGCAGTACTTC.

On this clone: This same CDR3 is encoded by further DNA sequences in the sample. The CDR3 protein is CASSYSGQGNQPQHF. In nucleotides, the CDR3 is TGTGCCAGCAGTTATTCCGGACAGGGCAATCAGCCCCAGCATTTT. The chain employs TRBV6-5 and TRBJ1-5, with TRBD1 matching 7 bases. V lost 3 bases to trimming and J lost 2 bases; unmatched junction nucleotides: 4. CDR1 is MNHEY, CDR2 SVGAGI, per germline. The CDR3 loop spans 15 amino acids.

On this clone itself: The junction departs from the called germline gene at one end, perhaps through a read error. The rearrangement uses TRBV7-7 and TRBJ2-3, with 8 bases that match TRBD2. The length of the CDR3 is 16 residues. Germline V gene data show CDR1 as SSHAT and CDR2 as FNYEAQ (reference sequence). CDR3 DNA: TGTGCTAGCAGCTCGGTTAGCGGGGCCTCCCTGGATACGCAGTATTTT. Protein product: CASSSVSGASLDTQYF. Based on the CDR3 plus reference TRBV7-7 and TRBJ2-3, the full variable domain is GAGVSQSPRYKVTKRGQDVTLRCDPISSHATLYWYQQALGQGPEFLTYFNYEAQPDKSGLPSDRFSAERPEGSISTLTIQRTEQRDSAMYRCASSSVSGASLDTQYFGPGTRLTVL.

J is TRBJ2-3 and V is TRBV7-3, with D perhaps matching TRBD1 (6 bases). The CDR3 is 14 amino acids. Germline V gives CDR1 SGHTA, CDR2 FQGTGA. V dropped 5 bases and J dropped 0 bases, with 9 bases sitting between them. CDR3: CASSPDRSTDTQYF. The CDR3 DNA follows: TGTGCCAGCAGCCCCGACAGGAGCACAGATACGCAGTATTTT. The full variable domain, its missing parts supplied by reference TRBV7-3 and TRBJ2-3, is GAGVSQTPSNKVTEKGKYVELRCDPISGHTALYWYRQSLGQGPEFLIYFQGTGAADDSGLPNDRFFAVRPEGSVSTLKIQRTERGDSAVYLCASSPDRSTDTQYFGPGTRLTVL.

This chain links TRBV6-6 with TRBJ2-1; TRBD2 agrees at 11 bases. V shed 8 bases and J 10 bases; nucleotides not matched to a gene: 13. The CDR3 length is 15 residues. In germline, CDR1 is MNHNY, CDR2 SVGAGI (reference sequence). DNA for the CDR3: TGTGCCAGCTCTCTAACACTAGCGGGAGCCTTGGAGCAGTTCTTC. Amino acids: CASSLTLAGALEQFF.